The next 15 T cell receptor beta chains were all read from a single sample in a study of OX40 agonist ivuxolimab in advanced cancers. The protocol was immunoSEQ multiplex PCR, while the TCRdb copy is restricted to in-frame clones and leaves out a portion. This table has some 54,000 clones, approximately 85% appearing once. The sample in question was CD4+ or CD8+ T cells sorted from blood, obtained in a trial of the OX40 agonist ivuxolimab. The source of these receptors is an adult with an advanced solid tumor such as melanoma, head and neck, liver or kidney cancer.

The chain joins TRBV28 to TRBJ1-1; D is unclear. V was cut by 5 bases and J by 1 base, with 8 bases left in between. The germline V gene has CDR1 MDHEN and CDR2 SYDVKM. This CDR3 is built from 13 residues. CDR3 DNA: TGTGCCAGCAGTAAGGTCGGGAACACTGAAGCTTTCTTT. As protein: CASSKVGNTEAFF.

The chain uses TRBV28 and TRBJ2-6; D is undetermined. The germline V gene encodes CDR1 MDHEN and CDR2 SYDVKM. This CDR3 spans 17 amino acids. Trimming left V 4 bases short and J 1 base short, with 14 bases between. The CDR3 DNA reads TGTGCCAGCAGTTCCCTGACCAAAACTTCTGGGGCCAACGTCCTGACTTTC. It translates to CASSSLTKTSGANVLTF.

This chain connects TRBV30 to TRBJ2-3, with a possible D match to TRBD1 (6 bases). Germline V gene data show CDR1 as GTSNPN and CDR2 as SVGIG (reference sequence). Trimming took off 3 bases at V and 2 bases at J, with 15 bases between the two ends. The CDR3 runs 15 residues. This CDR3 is CAWSRGPLLTDTQYF. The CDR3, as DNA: TGTGCCTGGAGCAGGGGCCCCCTTCTCACAGATACGCAGTATTTT. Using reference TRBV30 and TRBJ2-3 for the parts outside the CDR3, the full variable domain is SQTIHQWPATLVQPVGSPLSLECTVEGTSNPNLYWYRQAAGRGLQLLFYSVGIGQISSEVPQNLSASRPQDRQFILSSKKLLLSDSGFYLCAWSRGPLLTDTQYFGPGTRLTVL.

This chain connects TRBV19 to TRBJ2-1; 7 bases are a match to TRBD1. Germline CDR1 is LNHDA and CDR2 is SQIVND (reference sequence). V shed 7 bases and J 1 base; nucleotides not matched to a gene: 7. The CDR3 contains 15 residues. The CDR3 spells CASTYDRASYNEQFF. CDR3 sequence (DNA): TGTGCCAGTACATACGACAGGGCATCCTACAATGAGCAGTTCTTC.

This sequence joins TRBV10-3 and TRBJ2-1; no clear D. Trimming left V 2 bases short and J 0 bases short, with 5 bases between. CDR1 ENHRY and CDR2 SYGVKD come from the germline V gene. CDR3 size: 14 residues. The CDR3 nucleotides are TGTGCCATCAGTGAGATGAGCTCCTACAATGAGCAGTTCTTC. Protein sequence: CAISEMSSYNEQFF.

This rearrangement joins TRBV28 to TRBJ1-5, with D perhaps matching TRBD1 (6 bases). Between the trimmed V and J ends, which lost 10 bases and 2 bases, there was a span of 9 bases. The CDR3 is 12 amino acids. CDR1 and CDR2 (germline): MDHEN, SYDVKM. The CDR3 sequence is CATWTGNQPQHF. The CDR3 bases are TGTGCCACCTGGACAGGCAATCAGCCCCAGCATTTT.

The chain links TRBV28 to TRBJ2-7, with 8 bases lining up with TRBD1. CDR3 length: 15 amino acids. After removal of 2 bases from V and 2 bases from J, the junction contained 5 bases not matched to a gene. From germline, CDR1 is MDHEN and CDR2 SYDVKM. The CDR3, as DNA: TGTGCCAGCAGTTTACCAGGGGGCACGACCTACGAGCAGTACTTC. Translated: CASSLPGGTTYEQYF.

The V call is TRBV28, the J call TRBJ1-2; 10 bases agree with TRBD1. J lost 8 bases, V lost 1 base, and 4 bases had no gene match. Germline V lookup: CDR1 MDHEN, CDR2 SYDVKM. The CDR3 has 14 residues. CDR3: CASSLSGTGDGYTF. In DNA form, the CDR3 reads TGTGCCAGCAGTTTATCTGGGACAGGGGACGGCTACACCTTC.

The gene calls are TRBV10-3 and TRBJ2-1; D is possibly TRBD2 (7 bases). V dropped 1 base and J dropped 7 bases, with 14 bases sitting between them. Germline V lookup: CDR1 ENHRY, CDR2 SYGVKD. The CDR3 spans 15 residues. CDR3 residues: CAISELRGRANEQFF. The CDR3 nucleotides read TGTGCCATCAGTGAGTTAAGGGGGAGGGCGAATGAGCAGTTCTTC.

The CDR3 region has the DNA TGTGCCAGCAGTAACCCGACAGATACTAACTATGGCTACACCTTC. It is translated as CASSNPTDTNYGYTF. The chain joins TRBV6-6 to TRBJ1-2, with D perhaps TRBD1 (5 bases). Germline CDR1 is MNHNY and CDR2 is SVGAGI (reference sequence). Trimming cost V 5 bases and J 0 bases, with 13 bases left between them. This CDR3 comprises 15 residues.

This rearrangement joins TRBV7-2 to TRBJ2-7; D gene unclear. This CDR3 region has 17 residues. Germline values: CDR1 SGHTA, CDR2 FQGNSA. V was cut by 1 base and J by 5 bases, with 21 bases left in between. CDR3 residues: CASSLDVYSGEADEQYF. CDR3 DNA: TGTGCCAGCAGCTTAGATGTCTACAGTGGAGAGGCGGACGAGCAGTACTTC.

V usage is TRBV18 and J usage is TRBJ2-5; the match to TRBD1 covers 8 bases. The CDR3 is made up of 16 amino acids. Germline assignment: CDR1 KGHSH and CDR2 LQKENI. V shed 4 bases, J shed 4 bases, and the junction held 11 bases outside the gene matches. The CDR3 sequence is CASSLIGGQGRETQYF. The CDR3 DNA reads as TGTGCCAGCTCACTGATAGGCGGACAGGGCCGAGAGACCCAGTACTTC. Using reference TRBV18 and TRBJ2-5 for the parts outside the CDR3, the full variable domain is NAGVMQNPRHLVRRRGQEARLRCSPMKGHSHVYWYRQLPEEGLKFMVYLQKENIIDESGMPKERFSAEFPKEGPSILRIQQVVRGDSAAYFCASSLIGGQGRETQYFGPGTRLLVL.

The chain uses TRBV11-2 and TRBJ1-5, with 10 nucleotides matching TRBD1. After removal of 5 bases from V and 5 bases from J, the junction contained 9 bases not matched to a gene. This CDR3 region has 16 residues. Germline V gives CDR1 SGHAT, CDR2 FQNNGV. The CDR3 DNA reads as TGTGCCAGCAGCCGGGCCGGGACAGGGGACGATCAGCCCCAGCATTTT. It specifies CASSRAGTGDDQPQHF.

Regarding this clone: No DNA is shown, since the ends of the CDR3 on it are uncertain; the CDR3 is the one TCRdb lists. CDR3 sequence: CAISPTSSTSGGGNEQYF. J is TRBJ2-7 and V is TRBV10-3; TRBD2 was called by the table and not checked on the DNA. Germline assignment: CDR1 ENHRY and CDR2 SYGVKD. The CDR3 numbers 18 amino acids, ends counted.

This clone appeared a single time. The CDR3 sequence is CASSPITGQGSETQYF. DNA of the CDR3: TGTGCCAGCTCACCTATTACGGGACAGGGGTCGGAGACCCAGTACTTC. V is TRBV18 and J is TRBJ2-5, with 10 bases lining up with TRBD1. The CDR3 runs 16 residues. Per germline, CDR1 KGHSH and CDR2 LQKENI. V trimming: 3 bases; J trimming: 5 bases; junction bases outside the gene matches: 9.